This T cell receptor beta chain comes out of a study of PD-1 blockade in classical Hodgkin lymphoma. Overall study context: Nivolumab dosed at 3 mg/kg went to patients intravenously every 2 weeks.

The CDR3 is made up of 15 amino acids. Germline CDR1 MNHEY, CDR2 SVGAGI. V was shortened by 0 bases and J by 2 bases, with 10 bases between the two germline ends. There was relapse after autologous stem cell transplantation in every patient, and there was variation in brentuximab vedotin exposure. The protocol was immunoSEQ multiplex PCR, while the TCRdb copy is restricted to in-frame clones and leaves out a portion. Here the sample spans more than 140,000 clones, around 84% being singletons. The sample consisted of peripheral blood mononuclear cells (PBMCs), taken before the second cycle of nivolumab. The TCR sequence derives from a human donor with classical Hodgkin lymphoma. J is TRBJ2-5 and V is TRBV6-5; no clear D. For the CDR3, the DNA is TGTGCCAGCAGTTACTCGAGTAGGCAGCAAGAGACCCAGTACTTC. Translating it yields CASSYSSRQQETQYF.